The text below deals with one T cell receptor beta chain. Its antigen is undetermined. Specified treatment: 15 to 20 received Ad26.COV2.S at low or high dose, single or two shots; roughly five received placebo; per-sample allocation not given. The study sampled participants on day 63 after the first vaccine or placebo injection. These data come from a study of Ad26.COV2.S vaccination and SARS-CoV-2 variants. Sequencing was performed with immunoSEQ multiplex PCR; in TCRdb, only in-frame clones are kept and a portion is missing. The table shows 380,000 or so clones, with about 88% occurring only once. Study outcomes and limitations: Those who received the vaccine showed greater spike-specific TCR breadth than those given placebo. Total T cell responses may have been underestimated by the TCR breadth and depth analyses. Vaccine and placebo recipients had similar non-spike TCR breadth.

The sequenced sample was peripheral blood, obtained in a trial of Ad26.COV2.S vaccine versus placebo. The receptor was isolated from a person between 18 and 60 years old who received the Ad26.COV2.S COVID-19 vaccine or a placebo.

The CDR3 DNA reads TGTGCCAGCAGTCGGACAGGGGCACAAGAGACCCAGTACTTC. Translating gives CASSRTGAQETQYF. This chain links TRBV7-3 with TRBJ2-5; 9 bases line up with TRBD1. The V segment lost 6 bases and the J segment 2 bases; nucleotides outside the gene matches: 4. The CDR3 is made up of 14 amino acids. The germline V gene encodes CDR1 SGHTA and CDR2 FQGTGA.